A single sample is the source of the 30 T cell receptor beta chains below, sequenced in a study of cytomegalovirus exposure and HLA in healthy donors. 60 Vbeta and 13 Jbeta primers were used in PCR. Clones were sequenced by immunoSEQ multiplex PCR, and TCRdb holds only the in-frame ones, with some missing. The sample has approximately 110,000 clones; 65% to 75% are singletons. The sample comprised PBMCs. The source is a man under 40 in good health and CMV-seropositive.

The chain combines TRBV18 with TRBJ2-7; 10 nucleotides line up with TRBD1. Germline V gene sequence: CDR1 KGHSH, CDR2 LQKENI. The CDR3 has 13 residues. The junction had 6 bases not matched to a gene; V was cut back by 3 bases and J by 10 bases. The CDR3 DNA follows: TGTGCCAGCTCACCCCTAGGACAGGGGGAACAGTACTTC. As protein: CASSPLGQGEQYF. Variable domain in full (rest from reference TRBV18 and TRBJ2-7): NAGVMQNPRHLVRRRGQEARLRCSPMKGHSHVYWYRQLPEEGLKFMVYLQKENIIDESGMPKERFSAEFPKEGPSILRIQQVVRGDSAAYFCASSPLGQGEQYFGPGTRLTVT.

The sample holds a few counts of this clone. V usage is TRBV29-1 and J usage is TRBJ2-7; 7 nucleotides match TRBD2. Germline trimming cut 3 bases from V and 0 bases from J; bases unmatched to any gene: 5. In germline, CDR1 is SQVTM, CDR2 ANQGSEA. The CDR3 is made up of 14 amino acids. The CDR3 here is CSVEGRGGSYEQYF. The CDR3, as DNA: TGCAGCGTTGAGGGGAGGGGAGGCTCCTACGAGCAGTACTTC.

In nucleotides, the CDR3 is TGTGCCAGCAGGGCCGGACAGATGGGTGGCTACACCTTC. It yields the protein CASRAGQMGGYTF. The chain has TRBV2 and TRBJ1-2, with D maybe TRBD1 (6 bases). The CDR3 has 13 amino acids. The V end was cut by 6 bases, the J end by 7 bases, with 15 bases between. The germline CDR1 and CDR2 sequences are SNHLY and FYNNEI. The complete variable domain, with remaining parts taken from reference TRBV2 and TRBJ1-2, reads EPEVTQTPSHQVTQMGQEVILRCVPISNHLYFYWYRQILGQKVEFLVSFYNNEISEKSEIFDDQFSVERPDGSNFTLKIRSTKLEDSAMYFCASRAGQMGGYTFGSGTRLTVV.

The V gene is TRBV5-6, the J gene TRBJ2-3, with TRBD2 identical over 16 bases. V shed 4 bases, J shed 5 bases, and the junction held 10 bases outside the gene matches. This CDR3 contains 18 residues. CDR1 SGHDT and CDR2 YYEEEE come from the germline V gene. CDR3 loop: CASSAGLAGGHRGDTQYF. The CDR3 DNA reads as TGTGCCAGCAGCGCGGGACTAGCGGGGGGGCATCGTGGAGATACGCAGTATTTT.

This clone is medium-sized within its sample. The gene calls are TRBV5-1 and TRBJ2-3, with 9 bases that match TRBD2. CDR3 length: 15 amino acids. CDR1 is SGHRS and CDR2 is YFSETQ in the germline V gene. J was trimmed by 8 bases and V by 0 bases; bases with no gene match: 7. The DNA of the CDR3 is TGCGCCAGCAGCTTGGTCGTTAGCGGGGGAGGTACGCAGTATTTT. Translated, it gives CASSLVVSGGGTQYF.

The chain carries TRBV5-1 and TRBJ2-1; D is perhaps TRBD1 (6 bases). Germline V gives CDR1 SGHRS, CDR2 YFSETQ. V shed 5 bases and J shed 5 bases, with 14 bases lying between them. CDR3 length: 14 residues. In nucleotides, the CDR3 is TGCGCCAGCAGTAAAACAGGGCGGAACAATGAGCAGTTCTTC. Protein: CASSKTGRNNEQFF.

The V and J genes are TRBV6-5 and TRBJ2-7; D not resolved. The CDR3 consists of 13 residues. Germline assignment: CDR1 MNHEY and CDR2 SVGAGI. Trimming took 3 bases from V and 0 from J, leaving 6 bases between them. CDR3 bases: TGTGCCAGCAGTTATTACAGCTCCTACGAGCAGTACTTC. Residues: CASSYYSSYEQYF.

This chain connects TRBV2 to TRBJ1-1, with TRBD1 matching over 8 bases. CDR3 length: 13 residues. Germline-derived CDR1 and CDR2 are SNHLY and FYNNEI. Trimming took 5 bases from V and 4 from J; bases not matched to a gene: 3. The CDR3 DNA reads TGTGCCAGCAGTCAAGGACAGGGCACTGAAGCTTTCTTT. This sequence encodes CASSQGQGTEAFF.

The chain is built from TRBV28 and TRBJ1-2; D is perhaps TRBD1 (5 bases). The germline V gene has CDR1 MDHEN and CDR2 SYDVKM. Trimming removed 2 bases from V and 5 bases from J, with 12 bases in between. There are 14 residues in the CDR3. In nucleotides, the CDR3 is TGTGCCAGCAGTTTAACAGGCCTCCCTTATGGCTACACCTTC. It encodes CASSLTGLPYGYTF.

The chain couples TRBV28 to TRBJ1-5; D is ambiguous. CDR3 length: 11 residues. V was shortened by 7 bases and J by 4 bases, with 5 bases between the two germline ends. Germline loops: CDR1 MDHEN, CDR2 SYDVKM. CDR3 sequence: CASKRNQPQHF. The CDR3 coding sequence is TGTGCCAGCAAGAGGAATCAGCCCCAGCATTTT. Complete variable domain (other parts from reference TRBV28 and TRBJ1-5): DVKVTQSSRYLVKRTGEKVFLECVQDMDHENMFWYRQDPGLGLRLIYFSYDVKMKEKGDIPEGYSVSREKKERFSLILESASTNQTSMYLCASKRNQPQHFGDGTRLSIL.

The chain links TRBV7-8 to TRBJ2-5; the D gene is possibly TRBD1 (5 bases). Trimming shortened V by 4 bases and J by 1 base, and 10 bases separated the two germline ends. The germline gives CDR1 SGHVS, CDR2 FQNEAQ. The CDR3 is 14 amino acids. As DNA, the CDR3 is TGTGCCAGCAGCTCGAGACAGTTCCAAGAGACCCAGTACTTC. Amino acids: CASSSRQFQETQYF.

This clone was detected ten times or more. The chain joins TRBV27 to TRBJ1-4; TRBD1 is a possible D gene (5 bases). CDR3 length: 14 residues. CDR1 is MNHEY and CDR2 is SMNVEV in the germline V gene (reference sequence). V was cut by 3 bases and J by 7 bases, with 12 bases left in between. The CDR3 here is CASSFTGRGEKLFF. For the CDR3, the DNA is TGTGCCAGCAGTTTTACAGGAAGGGGTGAAAAACTGTTTTTT.

The chain is built from TRBV5-1 and TRBJ1-4, with 10 bases aligning to TRBD1. The J segment lost 2 bases and the V segment lost 4 bases, leaving 11 bases of the junction unmatched. The V gene's germline CDR1 is SGHRS and CDR2 YFSETQ. The CDR3 has 18 amino acids. The CDR3 DNA reads as TGCGCCAGCAGCGGGGGGACAGGGGCTTGGCAGACTAATGAAAAACTGTTTTTT. Its translation: CASSGGTGAWQTNEKLFF.

The J gene is TRBJ2-3, the V gene TRBV4-1, with 7 bases that match TRBD2. The CDR3 covers 15 residues. The germline CDR1 and CDR2 sequences are MGHRA and YSYEKL. V shed 1 base, J shed 5 bases, and the junction held 6 bases outside the gene matches. CDR3 region: CASSQVGLAEDTQYF. The CDR3 bases are TGCGCCAGCAGCCAAGTTGGGCTAGCGGAAGATACGCAGTATTTT.

The chain joins TRBV19 to TRBJ2-7, with TRBD2 as a possible D gene (5 bases). The CDR3 consists of 14 residues. Trimming shortened V by 6 bases and J by 2 bases, and 14 bases separated the two germline ends. Germline values: CDR1 LNHDA, CDR2 SQIVND (reference sequence). Written as DNA, the CDR3 is TGTGCCAGTAGAAAAGAGGAGGCAGCCTACGAGCAGTACTTC. As protein: CASRKEEAAYEQYF.

This clone is a singleton in its sample. This chain connects TRBV10-1 to TRBJ1-5, with D perhaps TRBD1 (6 bases). Germline CDR1 WNHNN, CDR2 SYGVQD (reference sequence). V gave up 5 bases and J gave up 4 bases, with 9 bases separating them. CDR3 length: 13 residues. DNA of the CDR3: TGCGCCAGCAGTCCGGACAGAAATCAGCCCCAGCATTTT. The encoded protein is CASSPDRNQPQHF.

The CDR3 here is CSVVRGAGTDTQYF. The CDR3 bases are TGCAGCGTTGTTCGCGGGGCAGGCACAGATACGCAGTATTTT. This chain links TRBV29-1 with TRBJ2-3; the D gene is possibly TRBD2 (6 bases). The germline V gene has CDR1 SQVTM and CDR2 ANQGSEA. This CDR3 contains 14 residues. V lost 4 bases and J 1 base, leaving 12 bases between the germline ends.

The chain combines TRBV5-4 with TRBJ1-5; the match to TRBD1 covers 8 bases. The CDR3 runs 13 residues. V lost 4 bases and J lost 5; bases outside the gene matches: 2. The germline V gene encodes CDR1 SGHNT and CDR2 YYREEE (reference sequence). This chain's CDR3 is CASSQGADQPQHF. As DNA, the CDR3 is TGTGCCAGCAGCCAGGGGGCAGATCAGCCCCAGCATTTT.

The V and J genes are TRBV5-6 and TRBJ1-4; D might be TRBD1 (5 bases). This CDR3 comprises 13 residues. V shed 1 base and J shed 8 bases, with 9 bases lying between them. Germline CDR1 is SGHDT and CDR2 is YYEEEE. CDR3 DNA: TGTGCCAGCAGCTTGAGACAGATGGAAAAACTGTTTTTT. Its translation: CASSLRQMEKLFF. Using reference TRBV5-6 and TRBJ1-4 for the parts outside the CDR3, the full variable domain is DAGVTQSPTHLIKTRGQQVTLRCSPKSGHDTVSWYQQALGQGPQFIFQYYEEEERQRGNFPDRFSGHQFPNYSSELNVNALLLGDSALYLCASSLRQMEKLFFGSGTQLSVL.

The chain joins TRBV10-3 to TRBJ1-2; unclear D gene. Germline V lookup: CDR1 ENHRY, CDR2 SYGVKD. The V end lost 6 bases, the J end lost 7 bases, and 12 bases lay between the germline ends. The CDR3 totals 12 residues. The CDR3 DNA sequence: TGTGCCATCAGACGGGGATCGGGTGGCTACACCTTC. It specifies CAIRRGSGGYTF.

The chain has TRBV5-5 and TRBJ2-3, with TRBD1 matching over 7 bases. The germline CDR1 and CDR2 sequences are SGHKS and YYEKEE (reference sequence). After removal of 4 bases from V and 2 bases from J, the junction contained 4 bases not matched to a gene. The CDR3 is 14 amino acids. CDR3 amino acids: CASSRDSFTDTQYF. For the CDR3, the DNA is TGTGCCAGCAGCCGGGACAGCTTCACAGATACGCAGTATTTT.

The chain combines TRBV6-5 with TRBJ2-1; D is ambiguous. Germline V gene data show CDR1 as MNHEY and CDR2 as SVGAGI. V was trimmed by 1 base and J by 7 bases, leaving 11 bases between them. CDR3 length: 14 amino acids. DNA for the CDR3: TGTGCCAGCAGTTACTACGGTGCCGGGAATGAGCAGTTCTTC. Its translation is CASSYYGAGNEQFF.

This clone showed up just a few times. This chain joins TRBV6-1 and TRBJ1-2; 7 bases are a match to TRBD1. Losses at the gene ends were 4 bases for V and 5 bases for J; bases not matched to a gene: 13. The length of the CDR3 is 16 residues. The V gene's germline CDR1 is MNHNS and CDR2 SASEGT. The CDR3 protein is CASSGRGTEDLYGYTF. CDR3 DNA sequence: TGTGCCAGCAGTGGACGGGGGACAGAGGACCTATATGGCTACACCTTC.

The CDR3 loop is CASASQSSGNTIYF. CDR3 bases: TGTGCTAGTGCCTCACAGAGCTCTGGAAACACCATATATTTT. The genes are TRBV12-5 and TRBJ1-3; D call uncertain. V shed 7 bases and J shed 0 bases, with 10 bases lying between them. The CDR3 contains 14 residues. Germline loops: CDR1 LGHNT, CDR2 FRNRAP.

This clone appeared a few times. The chain uses TRBV7-9 and TRBJ2-1, with TRBD1 matching 9 bases. The CDR3 has 15 amino acids. The germline CDR1 and CDR2 sequences are SEHNR and FQNEAQ (reference sequence). The V gene end was trimmed by 6 bases and the J gene end by 6 bases; junction bases not matched to a gene: 9. CDR3 residues: CASSDGTGFLNEQFF. In DNA, the CDR3 is TGTGCCAGCAGTGACGGGACAGGGTTCCTCAATGAGCAGTTCTTC.

CDR3 sequence: CAWSPQNRDRANYGYTF. The CDR3 coding sequence is TGTGCCTGGAGTCCTCAAAACCGGGACAGAGCTAACTATGGCTACACCTTC. The V and J genes are TRBV30 and TRBJ1-2; TRBD1 matches 7 bases. This CDR3 is 17 amino acids long. V trimming: 2 bases; J trimming: 0 bases; junction bases outside the gene matches: 12. Germline V gives CDR1 GTSNPN, CDR2 SVGIG (reference sequence).

In the case of this clone: An end of the junction does not agree with germline; a read error may underlie this. The chain is built from TRBV5-4 and TRBJ1-2; 7 bases map to TRBD1. Germline V lookup: CDR1 SGHNT, CDR2 YYREEE (reference sequence). This CDR3 comprises 14 residues. Here the CDR3 DNA reads TGTGCCAGCAGCCCACCGGGACAGCGATATGGCTACCCCTTC. This codes for CASSPPGQRYGYPF.

The V call is TRBV19, the J call TRBJ1-1, with D hard to call. Trimming took 2 bases from V and 1 from J, leaving 11 bases between them. The CDR3 consists of 15 residues. CDR1 LNHDA and CDR2 SQIVND come from the germline V gene (reference sequence). The CDR3 bases are TGTGCCAGTAGTATAAAGCGGGAGGAGAACACTGAAGCTTTCTTT. Translation: CASSIKREENTEAFF. The variable domain in full, completed from reference TRBV19 and TRBJ1-1, reads DGGITQSPKYLFRKEGQNVTLSCEQNLNHDAMYWYRQDPGQGLRLIYYSQIVNDFQKGDIAEGYSVSREKKESFPLTVTSAQKNPTAFYLCASSIKREENTEAFFGQGTRLTVV.

The sample holds one count of this clone. V usage is TRBV10-3 and J usage is TRBJ2-5; TRBD2 agrees at 8 bases. With V trimmed by 6 bases and J by 5 bases, 8 bases remained unmatched. CDR3 length: 14 amino acids. The V gene's germline CDR1 is ENHRY and CDR2 SYGVKD. This CDR3 reads CAISEGTGGETQYF. DNA for the CDR3: TGTGCCATCAGCGAAGGAACGGGGGGGGAGACCCAGTACTTC.

This chain links TRBV5-1 with TRBJ2-7; 7 bases align to TRBD1. CDR3 length: 13 amino acids. The germline V gene has CDR1 SGHRS and CDR2 YFSETQ. V trimming: 3 bases; J trimming: 2 bases; junction bases outside the gene matches: 2. CDR3 DNA: TGCGCCAGCAGCTCCGACAGGGCCTACGAGCAGTACTTC. This codes for CASSSDRAYEQYF.